One T cell receptor (beta chain) is described in this entry. As processed by the authors: Reference gene primer amplification gave nucleated cell count estimates. Profiled with immunoSEQ multiplex PCR; TCRdb holds only in-frame clones, not every one. The V and J calls and clone size are taken from that table; D and trimming were inferred from the DNA. This table has 170,000 or so clones, roughly 80% appearing once. The data belong to a study of blood T cell repertoires in COVID-19. Study at large: COVID-19 samples, acute and convalescent, were from the United States, Italy and Spain. The cDNA or gDNA used as material had been derived from T cells, B-cell-depleted T cells, or PBMCs.

The CDR3 length is 17 residues. In germline, CDR1 is SGHTA, CDR2 FQGNSA. The V gene lost 0 bases and the J gene lost 4 bases, with 16 bases spanning the gap. This TCR derives from a man aged 18 to 29 with active or convalescent COVID-19. The sample consisted of peripheral blood. J is TRBJ1-3 and V is TRBV7-2, with D possibly being TRBD1 (5 bases). The CDR3 here is CASSLAPWGTRGNTIYF. The CDR3 coding sequence is TGTGCCAGCAGCTTAGCCCCTTGGGGGACTCGAGGAAACACCATATATTTT.